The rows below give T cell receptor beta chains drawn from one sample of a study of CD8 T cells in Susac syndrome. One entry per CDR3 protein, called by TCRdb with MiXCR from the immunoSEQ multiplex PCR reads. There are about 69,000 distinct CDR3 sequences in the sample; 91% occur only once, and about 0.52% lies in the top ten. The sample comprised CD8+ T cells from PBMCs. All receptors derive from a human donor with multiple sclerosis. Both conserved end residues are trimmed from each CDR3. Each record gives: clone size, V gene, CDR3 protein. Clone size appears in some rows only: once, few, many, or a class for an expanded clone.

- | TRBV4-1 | ASSQARGYEQY
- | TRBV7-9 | ASSPLGGFSPLH
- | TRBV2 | ASRRPMNTEAF
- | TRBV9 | ASNAGLGETQY
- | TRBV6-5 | ASSYGQGPLYEQY
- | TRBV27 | ASSFTRDNFYEQY
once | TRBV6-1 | ASSEAQGSTEAF
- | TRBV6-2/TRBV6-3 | ASSYVAGAQY
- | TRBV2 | ASSEGSGPYGYT
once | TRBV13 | ASSAQWGRQY
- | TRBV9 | ASSATGGIAGELF
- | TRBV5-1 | ASSSLEGEYEQY
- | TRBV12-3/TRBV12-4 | ASSQGGYETQY
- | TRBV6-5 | ASSYSRTYEQY
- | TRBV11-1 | ASSQSGTAYGYT
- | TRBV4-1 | ASKGQVLF
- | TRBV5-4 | ASSPWAGVDEQY
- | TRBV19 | ASSFGQGPYEQY
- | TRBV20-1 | SFTGGKANYGYT
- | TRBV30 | AGDLAGMETQY
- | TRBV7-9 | ASSYQDSGNTIY
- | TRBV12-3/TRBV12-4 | ASRPMTSFNEQF
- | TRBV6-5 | ASSAWTSGSNEQF
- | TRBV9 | ASSAFVGPQETQY
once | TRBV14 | ASSQLPRGLEGYT
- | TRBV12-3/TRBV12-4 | ASSFDRGGTNQPQH
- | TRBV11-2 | ASSYRSTDTQY
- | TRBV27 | ASSRRAAQETQY
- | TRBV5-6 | ASPLPLEKDRVFNEKLF
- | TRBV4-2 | ASSQDSFGTEAF
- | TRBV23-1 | ASERNGTSGNRYKNIQY
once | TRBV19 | ASSIEGASGSSDEQF
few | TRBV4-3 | ASSPHRGLPYNEQF
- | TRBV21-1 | ASSRRQPMNTEAF
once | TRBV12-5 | AYPELAGPTDTQY
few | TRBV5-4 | ASSPYGPNEKLF
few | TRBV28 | ASSLGGSYNEQF
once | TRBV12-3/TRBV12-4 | ASSVTGRGEKLF